A single sample gave rise to the 13 T cell receptor beta chains below, sequenced in a study of blood T cell repertoires in COVID-19. The data were produced by immunoSEQ multiplex PCR, yet TCRdb's version contains in-frame clones alone and is incomplete. The sample has tens of thousands of clones, about 80% seen once. The sequenced sample was peripheral blood. These receptors were obtained from a man between 60 and 75 years old with acute or convalescent COVID-19.

The CDR3 DNA sequence: TGTGCCAGCAGTCCCATCCCTACGTGGGGGGACAATGAGCAGTTCTTC. This codes for CASSPIPTWGDNEQFF. The chain joins TRBV28 to TRBJ2-1, with TRBD2 as a possible D gene (6 bases). CDR3 length equals 16 residues. Trimming removed 5 bases at V and 5 bases at J, with 19 bases between. Germline V gene data show CDR1 as MDHEN and CDR2 as SYDVKM. Complete variable domain (other parts from reference TRBV28 and TRBJ2-1): DVKVTQSSRYLVKRTGEKVFLECVQDMDHENMFWYRQDPGLGLRLIYFSYDVKMKEKGDIPEGYSVSREKKERFSLILESASTNQTSMYLCASSPIPTWGDNEQFFGPGTRLTVL.

The rearrangement joins TRBV7-6 to TRBJ2-5; 11 nucleotides line up with TRBD2. J was trimmed by 2 bases and V by 4 bases; bases with no gene match: 3. Germline CDR1 SGHVS, CDR2 FNYEAQ. The CDR3 totals 15 residues. The CDR3 DNA reads TGTGCCAGCAGCTGGGCTAGCGGGGGGCAAGAGACCCAGTACTTC. The encoded protein is CASSWASGGQETQYF.

This clone was counted a few times. J is TRBJ2-1 and V is TRBV6-4; 8 nucleotides agree with TRBD1. CDR1 is MRHNA, CDR2 SNTAGT, per germline. Trimming at V came to 2 bases and at J to 13 bases, leaving 10 bases not matched to a gene. There are 14 residues in the CDR3. Here the CDR3 reads CASSDRPGTGTQFF. CDR3 nucleotide sequence: TGTGCCAGCAGTGACCGTCCCGGGACAGGTACACAGTTCTTC.

The gene calls are TRBV5-1 and TRBJ2-2; D is uncertain. The germline V and J ends were trimmed by 7 bases and 2 bases, with 12 bases remaining between them. Germline V gene data show CDR1 as SGHRS and CDR2 as YFSETQ. The CDR3 length is 14 residues. Here the CDR3 DNA reads TGCGCCAGCGGCCTACAGAGAAACACCGGGGAGCTGTTTTTT. This sequence encodes CASGLQRNTGELFF.

The chain joins TRBV10-3 to TRBJ1-3; TRBD1 is a possible D gene (5 bases). Germline V gene data show CDR1 as ENHRY and CDR2 as SYGVKD. The CDR3 covers 15 residues. V was shortened by 6 bases and J by 0 bases, with 12 bases between the two germline ends. The CDR3 nucleotides read TGTGCCATCAGCTCGGACACGAGCTCTGGAAACACCATATATTTT. Translating gives CAISSDTSSGNTIYF.

The J gene is TRBJ2-7, the V gene TRBV7-9; 7 bases fit TRBD1. This CDR3 region has 13 residues. Looked up from germline, CDR1 is SEHNR and CDR2 is FQNEAQ (reference sequence). Losses at the gene ends were 6 bases for V and 0 bases for J; bases not matched to a gene: 2. The CDR3: CASRRDSSYEQYF. DNA of the CDR3: TGTGCCAGCAGGAGGGACAGCTCCTACGAGCAGTACTTC. The full variable domain, completed using reference TRBV7-9 and TRBJ2-7, is DTGVSQNPRHKITKRGQNVTFRCDPISEHNRLYWYRQTLGQGPEFLTYFQNEAQLEKSRLLSDRFSAERPKGSFSTLEIQRTEQGDSAMYLCASRRDSSYEQYFGPGTRLTVT.

The table lists this clone with a count of one. The chain recombines TRBV5-1 with TRBJ2-1, with D tentatively TRBD1 (6 bases). The CDR3 spans 15 residues. Germline assignment: CDR1 SGHRS and CDR2 YFSETQ. Trimming stripped 7 bases from V and 0 bases from J, with 14 bases between. The CDR3 DNA follows: TGCGCCAGCGCTATGGCAGGGGACTCCTACAATGAGCAGTTCTTC. This sequence encodes CASAMAGDSYNEQFF.

This chain connects TRBV2 to TRBJ2-7; 7 bases agree with TRBD1. The CDR3 extends over 13 amino acids. J was trimmed by 2 bases and V by 5 bases; bases with no gene match: 3. Germline CDR1 and CDR2: SNHLY and FYNNEI. This CDR3 reads CASSWDSPYEQYF. In DNA, the CDR3 is TGTGCCAGCAGTTGGGACAGTCCCTACGAGCAGTACTTC.

The chain is built from TRBV14 and TRBJ1-6; a weak D match, TRBD1 (5 bases). V was shortened by 4 bases and J by 7 bases, with 11 bases between the two germline ends. This CDR3 region has 14 residues. Germline lookup yields CDR1 SGHDN and CDR2 FVKESK. The CDR3 spells CASSRQTGNSPLHF. The CDR3 nucleotides read TGTGCCAGCAGCCGACAGACCGGCAATTCACCCCTCCACTTT.

The gene calls are TRBV19 and TRBJ1-1; D remains ambiguous. The CDR3 spans 13 residues. Deletions cut 3 bases from V and 1 base from J, with 6 bases between. CDR1 is LNHDA and CDR2 is SQIVND in the germline V gene (reference sequence). The CDR3 coding sequence is TGTGCCAGTAGTATCGCGCAGAACACTGAAGCTTTCTTT. Its translation is CASSIAQNTEAFF.

The V and J genes are TRBV3-1 (or the pseudogene TRBV3-2) and TRBJ2-2; 10 positions agree with TRBD2. With V trimmed by 0 bases and J by 6 bases, 4 bases remained unmatched. This CDR3 comprises 16 residues. Per the germline V gene, CDR1 is LGHDT and CDR2 is YNNKEL (reference sequence). DNA of the CDR3: TGTGCCAGCAGCCAAGATTTAGCGGGGGGACCCGGGGAGCTGTTTTTT. Residues: CASSQDLAGGPGELFF.

The chain couples TRBV4-1 to TRBJ1-5, with D possibly TRBD1 on 6 matching bases. The CDR3 extends over 15 amino acids. Germline V gene data show CDR1 as MGHRA and CDR2 as YSYEKL. V was trimmed by 0 bases and J by 7 bases, leaving 13 bases between them. CDR3 DNA sequence: TGCGCCAGCAGCCAAGATTGGGGGCGGGGGCAGCCCCAGCATTTT. This codes for CASSQDWGRGQPQHF.

V and J are TRBV4-2 and TRBJ1-2, with 9 positions matching TRBD1. The ends lost 8 bases at V and 0 bases at J; junction bases unmatched: 10. This CDR3 comprises 16 residues. Germline CDR1 LGHNA, CDR2 YNFKEQ. The CDR3 DNA follows: TGTGCCAGCGAGCCAACAGGGGGCTTTTCTAACTATGGCTACACCTTC. It yields the protein CASEPTGGFSNYGYTF.